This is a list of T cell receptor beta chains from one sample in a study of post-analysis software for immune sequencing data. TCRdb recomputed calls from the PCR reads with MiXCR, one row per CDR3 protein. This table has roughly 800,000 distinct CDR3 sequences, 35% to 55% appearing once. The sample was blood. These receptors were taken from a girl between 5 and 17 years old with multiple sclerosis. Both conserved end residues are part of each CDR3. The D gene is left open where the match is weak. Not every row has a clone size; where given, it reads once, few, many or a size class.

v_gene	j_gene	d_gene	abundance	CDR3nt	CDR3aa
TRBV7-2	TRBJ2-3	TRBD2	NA	TGTGCCAGCAGCCTAGCGGGAGGAATAGATACGCAGTATTTT	CASSLAGGIDTQYF
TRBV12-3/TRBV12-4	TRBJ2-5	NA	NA	TGTGCCAGCAGTAAGCCGAGGGCAGACCAAGAGACCCAGTACTTC	CASSKPRADQETQYF
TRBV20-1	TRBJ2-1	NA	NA	TGCAGTGCTAACAGTGGGAACTACAATGAGCAGTTCTTC	CSANSGNYNEQFF
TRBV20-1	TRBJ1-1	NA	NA	TGCAGTGCTCGACATCCTCAGAACACTGAAGCTTTCTTT	CSARHPQNTEAFF
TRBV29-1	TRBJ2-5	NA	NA	TGCAGCGTTGAAATGACGGGGCGGGTATTCGGGACCCAGTACTTC	CSVEMTGRVFGTQYF
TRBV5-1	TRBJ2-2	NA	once	TGCGCCAGCAGCGGACCCCCCCCCGCGGTCGCCGGGGAGCGGTTTTTT	CASSGPPPAVAGERFF
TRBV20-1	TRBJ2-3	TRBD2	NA	TGCAGTGCTAGAGAGGTGTCTAGCGGGAGGCGGGACAGATACACAGATACGCAGTATTTT	CSAREVSSGRRDRYTDTQYF
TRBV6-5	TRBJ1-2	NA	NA	TGCGCCAGCAGTAGGGCCGGGACATTCTATGGCTACACCTTC	CASSRAGTFYGYTF
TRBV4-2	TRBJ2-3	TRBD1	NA	TGTGCCAGCAGCCAAGGCCCGGGACAGGGAACAGATACGCAGTATTTT	CASSQGPGQGTDTQYF
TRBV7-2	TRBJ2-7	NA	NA	TGTGCCAGCAGCTCTGGGTTTTCGAGGCACGAGCAGTACTTC	CASSSGFSRHEQYF
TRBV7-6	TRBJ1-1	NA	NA	TGTGCCAGCAGCCCCGGGGCCGGGATGAACACTGAAGCTTTCTTT	CASSPGAGMNTEAFF
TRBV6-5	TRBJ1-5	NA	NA	TGTGCCAGCAGTGGGGAGGTCGGAGGCAATCAGCCCCAGCATTTT	CASSGEVGGNQPQHF
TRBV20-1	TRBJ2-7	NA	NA	TGCAGTGCTAGCGGGAGTTTGAGCTCCTACGAGCAGTACTTC	CSASGSLSSYEQYF
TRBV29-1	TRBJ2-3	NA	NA	TGCAGCGTCGGGCGGAGTAGACGGCCGGGTAGCACAGATACGCAGTATTTT	CSVGRSRRPGSTDTQYF
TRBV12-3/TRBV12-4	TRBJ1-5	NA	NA	TGTGCCAGCAGTGGAGACAGTTTTGGCAATCAGCCCCAGCATTTT	CASSGDSFGNQPQHF
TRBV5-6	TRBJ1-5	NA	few	TGTGCCAGCAGCTTGGGGGGGGGGGCTAATCAGCCCCAGCATTTT	CASSLGGGANQPQHF
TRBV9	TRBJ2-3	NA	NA	TGTGCCAGCAGCGCCCCCCCGGGCACAGATACGCAGTATTTT	CASSAPPGTDTQYF
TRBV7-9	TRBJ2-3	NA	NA	TGTGCCAGCAGCCCCTCTGACTCCAATACGCAGTATTTT	CASSPSDSNTQYF
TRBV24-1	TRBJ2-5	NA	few	TGTGCCACCATCCCCTCCGGCAGGCTTTACCAAGAGACCCAGTACTTC	CATIPSGRLYQETQYF
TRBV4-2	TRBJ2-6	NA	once	TGTGCCAGCAGCCAAGTAGTAGGAGGGCAGGGGCCTCCCTCTGGGGCCAACGTCCTGACTTTC	CASSQVVGGQGPPSGANVLTF
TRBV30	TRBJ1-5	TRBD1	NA	TGTGCCTGGAGTGTCGGACAGGGGAATCAGCCCCAGCATTTT	CAWSVGQGNQPQHF
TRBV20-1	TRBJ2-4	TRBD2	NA	TGCAGTGCTAGAGATGACGGGGGGGAAGCCAAAAACATTCAGTACTTC	CSARDDGGEAKNIQYF
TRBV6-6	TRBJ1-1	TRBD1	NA	TGTGCCGGCAGTTACGAATCCCATGTGACAGGGTATCACGAAGCTTTCTTT	CAGSYESHVTGYHEAFF
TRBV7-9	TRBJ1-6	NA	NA	TGTGCCAGCAGCTTAGCGAGCGGGGGCTCACCCCTCCACTTT	CASSLASGGSPLHF
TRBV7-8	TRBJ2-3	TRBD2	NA	TGTGCCAGCAGCTTTAGCGGGACTCGGAGCACAGATACGCAGTATTTT	CASSFSGTRSTDTQYF
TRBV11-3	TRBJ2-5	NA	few	TGTGCCAGCAGCTTAGAATGGCCGAGCCACCAAGAGACCCAGTACTTC	CASSLEWPSHQETQYF
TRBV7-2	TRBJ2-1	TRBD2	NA	TGTGCCAGCAGCTCACAACCCTCACTAGCGGCCCCGGACAATGAGCAGTTCTTC	CASSSQPSLAAPDNEQFF
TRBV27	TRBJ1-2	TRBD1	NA	TGTGCCAGCAGGTTCGGTCAGGGGGCTTTCGGCTACACCTTC	CASRFGQGAFGYTF
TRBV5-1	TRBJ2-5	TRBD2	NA	TGCGCCAGCAGCTTGGGCGCTAGCGGAGAAGAGACCCAGTACTTC	CASSLGASGEETQYF
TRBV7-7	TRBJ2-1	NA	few	TGTGCTAGCAGCTTAAATGGACTCTACAATGAGCAGTTCTTC	CASSLNGLYNEQFF
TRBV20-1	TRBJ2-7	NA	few	TGCAGTGCCATGGACGGCTCCTACGAGCAGTACTTC	CSAMDGSYEQYF
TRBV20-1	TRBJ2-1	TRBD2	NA	TGCAGTGCCCCCTGGGGACTAGCGGGAGGCGATGAGCAGTTCTTC	CSAPWGLAGGDEQFF
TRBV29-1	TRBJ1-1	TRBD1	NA	TGCAGCGTTGAGCGACAGGGAAGGGGGTACGCTTTCTTT	CSVERQGRGYAFF
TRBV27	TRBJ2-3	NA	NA	TGTGCCAGCAGCCGGGACTCCCTCGAGGATACGCAGTATTTT	CASSRDSLEDTQYF
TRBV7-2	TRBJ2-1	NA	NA	TGTGCCAGCAGCTTCCAAAGGGTGGAAGGTGAGCAGTTCTTC	CASSFQRVEGEQFF
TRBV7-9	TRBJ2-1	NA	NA	TGTGCCAGCAGCTTCTTAGAGAATGAGCAGTTCTTC	CASSFLENEQFF
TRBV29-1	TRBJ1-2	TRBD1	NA	TGCAGCGTTGGTGGAAGGTCGGACAGGCGTCTTGGGGGCTACACCTTC	CSVGGRSDRRLGGYTF
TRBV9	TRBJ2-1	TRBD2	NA	TGTGCCAGCAGCGATAGCGCGGGAGGGTACAATGAGCAGTTCTTC	CASSDSAGGYNEQFF
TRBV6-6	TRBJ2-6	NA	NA	TGTGCCTCCCATGGTAACAGAGGCTCTGGGGCCAACGTCCTGACTTTC	CASHGNRGSGANVLTF
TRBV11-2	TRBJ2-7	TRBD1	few	TGTGCCAGCAGCTTAGAGGCCCAGGGGGCGTACGAGCAGTACTTC	CASSLEAQGAYEQYF
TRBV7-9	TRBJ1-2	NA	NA	TGTGCCAGCAGCCCCGCCGAGGGGATATCGTTGGGTGGCTACACCTTC	CASSPAEGISLGGYTF
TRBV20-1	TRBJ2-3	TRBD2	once	TGCAGTGCCCACCTGTGGGGGAGGGCCGGAGATACGCAGTATTTT	CSAHLWGRAGDTQYF
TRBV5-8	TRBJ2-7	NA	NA	TGTGCCAGCAGCCGGGGCCCGCGGTTCGAGCAGTACTTC	CASSRGPRFEQYF
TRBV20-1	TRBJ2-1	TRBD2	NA	TGCAGTGCGGGACTAGCCGATGAGCAGTTCTTC	CSAGLADEQFF
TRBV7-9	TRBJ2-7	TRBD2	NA	TGTGCCAGCAGCCTCGGCGGGGGACTAGCTCCTCGCTACGAGCAGTACTTC	CASSLGGGLAPRYEQYF
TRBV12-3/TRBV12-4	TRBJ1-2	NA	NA	TGTGCCAGCAGTTTGACGCAGGGGCAAGGGGTCTATGGCTACACCTTC	CASSLTQGQGVYGYTF
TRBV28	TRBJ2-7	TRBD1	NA	TGTGCCAGCAGCTCCGACAGGGACCGATCCTACGAGCAGTACTTC	CASSSDRDRSYEQYF